A single T cell receptor beta chain is shown here with its context. The data were taken from a study of B cell selection in AIRE deficiency. Profiled with immunoSEQ multiplex PCR; TCRdb holds only in-frame clones, not every one. The data show under 30,000 clones, just under 97% seen once. The germline V gene has CDR1 SQVTM and CDR2 ANQGSEA. Trimming pared 2 bases from V and 1 base from J, leaving 8 bases between. CDR3 length equals 13 residues. Conventional CD4 T cells were sorted as CD4+CD127+ cells. The chain has TRBV29-1 and TRBJ1-1; D is unresolved. The sequence derives from a human donor with AIRE deficiency. The sample comprised conventional CD4+ T cells sorted from PBMCs. The DNA of the CDR3 is TGCAGCGTTGAATCCTCGTGGAACACTGAAGCTTTCTTT. It is translated as CSVESSWNTEAFF.